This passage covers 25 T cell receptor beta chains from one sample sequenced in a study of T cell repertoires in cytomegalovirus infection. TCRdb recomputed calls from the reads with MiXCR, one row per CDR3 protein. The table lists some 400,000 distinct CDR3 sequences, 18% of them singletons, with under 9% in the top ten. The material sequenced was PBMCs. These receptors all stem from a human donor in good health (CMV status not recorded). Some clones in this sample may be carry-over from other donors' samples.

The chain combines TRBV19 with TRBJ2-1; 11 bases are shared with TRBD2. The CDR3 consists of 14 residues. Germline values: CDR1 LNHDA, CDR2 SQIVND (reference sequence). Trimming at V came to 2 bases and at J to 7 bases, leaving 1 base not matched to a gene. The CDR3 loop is CASSIIAGGNEQFF. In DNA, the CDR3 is TGTGCCAGTAGTATAATAGCGGGAGGGAATGAGCAGTTCTTC. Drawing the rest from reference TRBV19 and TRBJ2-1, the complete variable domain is DGGITQSPKYLFRKEGQNVTLSCEQNLNHDAMYWYRQDPGQGLRLIYYSQIVNDFQKGDIAEGYSVSREKKESFPLTVTSAQKNPTAFYLCASSIIAGGNEQFFGPGTRLTVL.

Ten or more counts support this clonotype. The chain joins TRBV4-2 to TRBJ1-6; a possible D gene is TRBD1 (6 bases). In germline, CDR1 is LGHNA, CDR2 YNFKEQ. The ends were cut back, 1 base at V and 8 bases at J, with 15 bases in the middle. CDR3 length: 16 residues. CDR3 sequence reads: CASSQAAGVADSPLHF. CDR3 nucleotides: TGTGCCAGCAGCCAAGCGGCAGGGGTCGCGGATTCACCCCTCCACTTT.

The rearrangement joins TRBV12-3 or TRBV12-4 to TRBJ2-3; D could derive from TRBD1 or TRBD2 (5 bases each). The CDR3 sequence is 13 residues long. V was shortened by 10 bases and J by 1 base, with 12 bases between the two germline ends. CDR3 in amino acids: CATTLGGTDTQYF. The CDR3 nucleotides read TGTGCCACCACCCTGGGGGGCACAGATACGCAGTATTTT.

Written as DNA, the CDR3 is TGTGCCATCAGTGAGGGTAGGACCACCACAGATACGCAGTATTTT. Amino acid sequence: CAISEGRTTTDTQYF. The rearrangement links TRBV10-3 to TRBJ2-3; D unresolved. The CDR3 has 15 residues. V was shortened by 2 bases and J by 2 bases, with 11 bases between the two germline ends. CDR1 is ENHRY, CDR2 SYGVKD, per germline.

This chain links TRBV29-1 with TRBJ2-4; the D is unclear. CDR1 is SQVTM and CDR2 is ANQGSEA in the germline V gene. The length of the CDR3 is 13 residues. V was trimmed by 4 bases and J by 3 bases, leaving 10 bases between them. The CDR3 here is CSVGKPDKNIQYF. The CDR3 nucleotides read TGCAGCGTTGGGAAGCCGGACAAAAACATTCAGTACTTC.

The CDR3 DNA is TGTGCCAGCAGTGGTAGGGCGTTGACAGTCTACAATGAGCAGTTCTTC. Translated: CASSGRALTVYNEQFF. The rearrangement uses TRBV5-6 and TRBJ2-1; perhaps TRBD1 as D (5 bases). This CDR3 has 16 residues. The germline V gene has CDR1 SGHDT and CDR2 YYEEEE. V was cut by 5 bases and J by 3 bases, with 18 bases left in between.

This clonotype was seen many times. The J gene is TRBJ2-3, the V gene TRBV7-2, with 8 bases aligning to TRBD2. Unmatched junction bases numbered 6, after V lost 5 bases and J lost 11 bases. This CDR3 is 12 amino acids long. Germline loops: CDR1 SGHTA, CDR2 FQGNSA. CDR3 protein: CASSLGLAGQYF. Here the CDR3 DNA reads TGTGCCAGCAGCCTGGGGCTAGCGGGGCAGTATTTT.

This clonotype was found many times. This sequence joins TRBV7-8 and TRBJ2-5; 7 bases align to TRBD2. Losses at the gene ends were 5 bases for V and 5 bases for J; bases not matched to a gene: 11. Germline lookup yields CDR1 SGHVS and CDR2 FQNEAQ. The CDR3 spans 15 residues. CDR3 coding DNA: TGTGCCAGCAGCAAACGACTAGCCGGGGGGGAGACCCAGTACTTC. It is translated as CASSKRLAGGETQYF.

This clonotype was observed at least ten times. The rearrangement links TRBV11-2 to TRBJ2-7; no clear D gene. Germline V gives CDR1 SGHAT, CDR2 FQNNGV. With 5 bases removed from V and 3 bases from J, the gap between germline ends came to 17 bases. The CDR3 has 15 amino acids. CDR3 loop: CASSLNRDPLYEQYF. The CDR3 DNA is TGTGCCAGCAGCCTCAATAGAGACCCTCTCTACGAGCAGTACTTC.

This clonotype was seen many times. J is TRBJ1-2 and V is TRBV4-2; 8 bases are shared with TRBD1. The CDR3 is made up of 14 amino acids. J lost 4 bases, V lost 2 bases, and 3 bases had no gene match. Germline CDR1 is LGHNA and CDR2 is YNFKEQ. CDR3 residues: CASSQPGQGYGYTF. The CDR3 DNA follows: TGTGCCAGCAGCCAACCCGGACAGGGCTATGGCTACACCTTC.

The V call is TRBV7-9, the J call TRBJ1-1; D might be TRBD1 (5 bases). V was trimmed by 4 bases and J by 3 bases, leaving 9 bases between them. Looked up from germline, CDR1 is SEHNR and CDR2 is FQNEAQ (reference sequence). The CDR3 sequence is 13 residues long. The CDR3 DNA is TGTGCCAGCAGCTATAAAGGGGACACTGAAGCTTTCTTT. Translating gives CASSYKGDTEAFF.

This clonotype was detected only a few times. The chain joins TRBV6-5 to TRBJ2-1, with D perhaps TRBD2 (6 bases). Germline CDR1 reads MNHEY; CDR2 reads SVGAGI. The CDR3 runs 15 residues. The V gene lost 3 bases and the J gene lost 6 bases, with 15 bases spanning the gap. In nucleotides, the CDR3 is TGTGCCAGCAGTTATCAGACGGGGGTGGTCAATGAGCAGTTCTTC. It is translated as CASSYQTGVVNEQFF.

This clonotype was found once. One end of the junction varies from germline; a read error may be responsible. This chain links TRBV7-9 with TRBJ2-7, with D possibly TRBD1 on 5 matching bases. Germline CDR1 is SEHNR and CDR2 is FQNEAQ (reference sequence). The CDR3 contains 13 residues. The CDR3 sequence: CASSRPGSSEQYF. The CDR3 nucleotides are TGTGCCAGCAGCCGTCCAGGGTCCTCCGAGCAGTACTTC.

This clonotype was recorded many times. The CDR3 here is CASSARDFPYGYTF. CDR3 nucleotide sequence: TGTGCCAGCAGCGCTCGGGACTTTCCCTATGGCTACACCTTC. The gene calls are TRBV11-1 and TRBJ1-2, with TRBD1 as a possible D gene (5 bases). The ends were cut back, 5 bases at V and 4 bases at J, with 14 bases in the middle. The CDR3 contains 14 residues. Per the germline V gene, CDR1 is SGHAT and CDR2 is FQDESV (reference sequence).

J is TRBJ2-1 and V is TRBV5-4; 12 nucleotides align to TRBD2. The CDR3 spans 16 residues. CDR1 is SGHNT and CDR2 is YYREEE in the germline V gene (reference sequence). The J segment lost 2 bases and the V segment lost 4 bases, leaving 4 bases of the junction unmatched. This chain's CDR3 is CASSTGTSGPYNEQFF. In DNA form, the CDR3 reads TGTGCCAGCAGCACCGGGACTAGCGGGCCCTACAATGAGCAGTTCTTC.

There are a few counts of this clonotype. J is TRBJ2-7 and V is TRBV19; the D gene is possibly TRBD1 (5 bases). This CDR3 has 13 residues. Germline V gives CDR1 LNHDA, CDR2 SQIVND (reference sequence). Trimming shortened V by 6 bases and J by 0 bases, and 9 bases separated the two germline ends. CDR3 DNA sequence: TGTGCCAGTAGCCCGGACACCTCCTACGAGCAGTACTTC. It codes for CASSPDTSYEQYF.

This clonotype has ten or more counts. The CDR3 DNA is TGTGCCAGTAGTCGGAGGGATTCCGGGGAGCTGTTTTTT. Its protein is CASSRRDSGELFF. The chain joins TRBV19 to TRBJ2-2; D possibly corresponds to TRBD2 (6 bases). The germline V and J ends were trimmed by 5 bases and 6 bases, with 10 bases remaining between them. The CDR3 totals 13 residues. CDR1 and CDR2 from the germline V gene are LNHDA and SQIVND (reference sequence).

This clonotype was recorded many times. The CDR3 reads CASSLAWSSSGEQYF. In DNA, the CDR3 is TGTGCCAGCAGCTTAGCATGGTCCTCCTCCGGCGAGCAGTACTTC. The chain carries TRBV7-6 and TRBJ2-7; no definite D call. CDR3 size: 15 residues. Germline CDR1 and CDR2: SGHVS and FNYEAQ. V lost 0 bases, J lost 6 bases, and 15 bases lay in between.

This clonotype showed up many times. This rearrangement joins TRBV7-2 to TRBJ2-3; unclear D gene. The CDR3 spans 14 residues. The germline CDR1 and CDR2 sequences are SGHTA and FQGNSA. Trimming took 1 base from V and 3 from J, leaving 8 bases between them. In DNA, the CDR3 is TGTGCCAGCAGCTTAGAAGGATGGACAGATACGCAGTATTTT. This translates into CASSLEGWTDTQYF.

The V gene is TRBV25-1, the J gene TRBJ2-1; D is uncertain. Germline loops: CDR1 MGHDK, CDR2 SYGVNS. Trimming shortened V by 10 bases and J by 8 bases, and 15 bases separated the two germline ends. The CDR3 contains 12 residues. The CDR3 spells CATAGPAHEQFF. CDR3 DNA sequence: TGTGCCACCGCCGGCCCCGCTCATGAGCAGTTCTTC.

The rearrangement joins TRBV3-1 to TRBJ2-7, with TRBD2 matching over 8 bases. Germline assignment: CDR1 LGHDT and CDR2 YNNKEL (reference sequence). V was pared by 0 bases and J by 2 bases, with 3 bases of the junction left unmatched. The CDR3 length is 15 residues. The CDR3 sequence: CASSQDGRGAYEQYF. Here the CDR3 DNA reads TGTGCCAGCAGCCAAGACGGGAGGGGGGCCTACGAGCAGTACTTC.

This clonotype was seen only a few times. The CDR3 spells CASSFHGIEARYGYTF. The CDR3 DNA follows: TGTGCCAGCAGTTTCCACGGGATAGAGGCGCGCTATGGCTACACCTTC. The chain is built from TRBV12-3 or TRBV12-4 and TRBJ1-2; no clear D gene. Trimming took 3 bases from V and 4 from J, leaving 18 bases between them. This CDR3 is 16 amino acids long.

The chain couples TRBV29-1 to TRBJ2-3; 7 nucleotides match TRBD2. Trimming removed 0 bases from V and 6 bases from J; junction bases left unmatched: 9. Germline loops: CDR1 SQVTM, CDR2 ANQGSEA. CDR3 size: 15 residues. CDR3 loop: CSVEDLGRAPDTQYF. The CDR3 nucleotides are TGCAGCGTTGAAGATCTGGGGAGGGCACCCGATACGCAGTATTTT.

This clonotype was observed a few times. The CDR3 DNA reads as TGCGCCAGCAGCTTGGATGGGGTCACAGATACGCAGTATTTT. Translating gives CASSLDGVTDTQYF. The chain links TRBV5-1 to TRBJ2-3; D remains ambiguous. Trimming cost V 0 bases and J 2 bases, with 7 bases left between them. The length of the CDR3 is 14 residues. Germline-derived CDR1 and CDR2 are SGHRS and YFSETQ.

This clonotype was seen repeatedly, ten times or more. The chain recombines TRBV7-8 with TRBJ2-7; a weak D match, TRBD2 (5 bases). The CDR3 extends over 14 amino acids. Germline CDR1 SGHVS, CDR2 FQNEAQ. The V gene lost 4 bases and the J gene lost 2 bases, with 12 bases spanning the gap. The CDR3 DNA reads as TGTGCCAGCAGCTCACGGAACGGGGCCTACGAGCAGTACTTC. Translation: CASSSRNGAYEQYF. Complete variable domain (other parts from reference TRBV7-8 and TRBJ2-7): GAGVSQSPRYKVAKRGQDVALRCDPISGHVSLFWYQQALGQGPEFLTYFQNEAQLDKSGLPSDRFFAERPEGSVSTLKIQRTQQEDSAVYLCASSSRNGAYEQYFGPGTRLTVT.